The 10 T cell receptor beta chains below come from one sample, sequenced in a study of cytomegalovirus exposure and HLA in healthy donors. Primers included in the PCR were 60 Vbeta and 13 Jbeta primers. This table comes from immunoSEQ multiplex PCR, and its TCRdb copy is limited to in-frame clones, with some not included. This table holds about 92,000 clones, under 85% found once. Sample: PBMCs. The receptors were sampled from a man in his fifties or sixties in good health and CMV-seropositive.

For the CDR3, the DNA is TGTGCCAGCAGTGAAGCTGAGAGCTCCTATAATTCACCCCTCCACTTT. Its translation is CASSEAESSYNSPLHF. The chain is built from TRBV2 and TRBJ1-6; no definite D call. Germline V lookup: CDR1 SNHLY, CDR2 FYNNEI. The CDR3 is made up of 16 amino acids. V lost 0 bases, J lost 0 bases, and 6 bases lay in between.

The chain recombines TRBV6-6 with TRBJ1-5; a weak D match, TRBD1 (5 bases). CDR3 size: 13 residues. V lost 6 bases and J lost 6, with 12 bases in between. The V gene's germline CDR1 is MNHNY and CDR2 SVGAGI (reference sequence). The CDR3 spells CASRRERGQPQHF. CDR3 sequence (DNA): TGTGCCAGCAGGCGGGAAAGGGGTCAGCCCCAGCATTTT.

CDR3 sequence: CASSRGQGEGYTF. The CDR3 DNA follows: TGTGCCAGCAGCCGTGGACAGGGTGAAGGCTACACCTTC. This sequence joins TRBV7-2 and TRBJ1-2, with 8 bases matching TRBD1. Germline lookup yields CDR1 SGHTA and CDR2 FQGNSA. V lost 5 bases, J lost 8 bases, and 7 bases stayed unmatched. CDR3 length: 13 amino acids. Full variable domain (remainder filled in from reference TRBV7-2 and TRBJ1-2): GAGVSQSPSNKVTEKGKDVELRCDPISGHTALYWYRQSLGQGLEFLIYFQGNSAPDKSGLPSDRFSAERTGGSVSTLTIQRTQQEDSAVYLCASSRGQGEGYTFGSGTRLTVV.

The genes are TRBV6-6 and TRBJ1-5; no firm D call. CDR1 MNHNY and CDR2 SVGAGI come from the germline V gene (reference sequence). CDR3 length equals 15 residues. The V end was cut by 2 bases, the J end by 0 bases, with 8 bases between. The CDR3 region has the DNA TGTGCCAGCAGTTACGCGAGTGGTAGCAATCAGCCCCAGCATTTT. This encodes CASSYASGSNQPQHF.

This clone was counted only a few times. The chain joins TRBV6-1 to TRBJ2-7; 7 nucleotides align to TRBD1. With V trimmed by 1 base and J by 4 bases, 7 bases remained unmatched. Germline V gives CDR1 MNHNS, CDR2 SASEGT. This CDR3 spans 15 amino acids. The CDR3: CASSEGGTVRYEQYF. The DNA for the CDR3 is TGTGCCAGCAGTGAAGGTGGGACAGTCAGGTACGAGCAGTACTTC.

CDR3 DNA sequence: TGTGCCAGCAGCCCAGACAGGGGAGGCAGCAATCAGCCCCAGCATTTT. It specifies CASSPDRGGSNQPQHF. The chain recombines TRBV7-8 with TRBJ1-5; 8 positions match TRBD1. Germline lookup yields CDR1 SGHVS and CDR2 FQNEAQ. V lost 5 bases, J lost 1 base, and 7 bases stayed unmatched. The CDR3 spans 16 residues.

This clone came up once. The chain links TRBV4-3 to TRBJ1-5; 9 bases map to TRBD1. The V segment lost 0 bases and the J segment 4 bases; nucleotides outside the gene matches: 7. The germline V gene has CDR1 LGHNA and CDR2 YSLEER. This CDR3 contains 17 residues. This CDR3 reads CASSQDRAGTGNQPQHF. For the CDR3, the DNA is TGCGCCAGCAGCCAAGACCGCGCCGGGACAGGGAATCAGCCCCAGCATTTT.

This clone was counted a few times. A far larger clone is one base from this, pointing to a likely read error. The sample contains more than one DNA sequence encoding this CDR3. This chain joins TRBV5-8 and TRBJ1-1; D call uncertain. The CDR3 runs 15 residues. The germline V gene encodes CDR1 SGHTS and CDR2 YDEGEE. V was pared by 4 bases and J by 4 bases, with 17 bases between. DNA of the CDR3: TGTGCCAGCAGCCAAGACGGGGTCTCGAGCACTGAAGCTTTCTTT. It is translated as CASSQDGVSSTEAFF. Together with reference TRBV5-8 and TRBJ1-1, the CDR3 gives the full variable domain: EAGVTQSPTHLIKTRGQQATLRCSPISGHTSVYWYQQALGLGLQFLLWYDEGEERNRGNFPPRFSGRQFPNYSSELNVNALELEDSALYLCASSQDGVSSTEAFFGQGTRLTVV.

V and J are TRBV25-1 and TRBJ1-5; D gene ambiguous. Germline lookup yields CDR1 MGHDK and CDR2 SYGVNS. Trimming took off 4 bases at V and 2 bases at J, with 3 bases between the two ends. The CDR3 runs to 12 residues. CDR3 in amino acids: CASSVGNQPQHF. CDR3 nucleotides: TGTGCCAGCAGTGTCGGCAATCAGCCCCAGCATTTT.

The V and J genes are TRBV5-1 and TRBJ2-1, with 7 positions matching TRBD1. Germline trimming cut 4 bases from V and 0 bases from J; bases unmatched to any gene: 1. Germline V CDR1 and CDR2: SGHRS, YFSETQ. This CDR3 is built from 14 residues. The DNA for the CDR3 is TGCGCCAGCAGCGACAGGGACTCCTACAATGAGCAGTTCTTC. It encodes CASSDRDSYNEQFF.